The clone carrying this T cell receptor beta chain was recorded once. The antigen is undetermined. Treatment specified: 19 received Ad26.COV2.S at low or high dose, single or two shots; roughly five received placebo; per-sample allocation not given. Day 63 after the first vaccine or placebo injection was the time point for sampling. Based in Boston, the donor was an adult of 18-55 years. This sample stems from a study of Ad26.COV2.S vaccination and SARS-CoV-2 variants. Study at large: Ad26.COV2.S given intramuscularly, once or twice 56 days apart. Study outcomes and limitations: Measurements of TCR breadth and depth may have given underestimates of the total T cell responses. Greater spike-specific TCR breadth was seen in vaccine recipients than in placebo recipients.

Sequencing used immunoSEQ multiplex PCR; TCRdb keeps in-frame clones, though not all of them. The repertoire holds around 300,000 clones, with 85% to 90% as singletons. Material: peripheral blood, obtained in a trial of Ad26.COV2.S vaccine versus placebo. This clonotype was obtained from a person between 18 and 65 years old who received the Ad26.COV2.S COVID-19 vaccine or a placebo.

The CDR3: CASSVGRAVETQYF. CDR3 nucleotide sequence: TGTGCCAGCAGCGTAGGGAGGGCGGTCGAGACCCAGTACTTC. The V and J genes are TRBV9 and TRBJ2-5, with a possible D match to TRBD2 (6 bases). This CDR3 spans 14 amino acids. Germline V CDR1 and CDR2: SGDLS, YYNGEE. Trimming took off 0 bases at V and 5 bases at J, with 11 bases between the two ends.